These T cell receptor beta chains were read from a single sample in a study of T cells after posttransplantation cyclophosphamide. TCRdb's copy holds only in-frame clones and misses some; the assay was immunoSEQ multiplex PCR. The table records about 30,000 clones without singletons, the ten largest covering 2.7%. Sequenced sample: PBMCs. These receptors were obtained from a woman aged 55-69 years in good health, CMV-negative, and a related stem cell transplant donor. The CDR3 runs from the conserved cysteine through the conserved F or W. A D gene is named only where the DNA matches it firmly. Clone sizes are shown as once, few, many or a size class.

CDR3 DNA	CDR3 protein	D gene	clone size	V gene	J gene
TGTGCCAGCAGTCCAGTGAGGGGGTACACTGAAGCTTTCTTT	CASSPVRGYTEAFF	NA	many	TRBV6-5	TRBJ1-1
TGTGCCAGCAGCTTAGCCGGGACTAGCGGCTACGAGCAGTACTTC	CASSLAGTSGYEQYF	TRBD2	many	TRBV7-9	TRBJ2-7
TGCGCCAGCAGCTTGCAGGGATACTACGAGCAGTACTTC	CASSLQGYYEQYF	NA	many	TRBV5-1	TRBJ2-7
TGTGCCAGCAGTGTAGAAGCGGGGGCCTACAATGAGCAGTTCTTC	CASSVEAGAYNEQFF	TRBD2	many	TRBV6-4	TRBJ2-1
TGTGCCAGCAGCAATCCCGGGAGACTAGCGTCTTTAGCAGATACGCAGTATTTT	CASSNPGRLASLADTQYF	TRBD2	many	TRBV5-4	TRBJ2-3
TGTGCCAGTAGCCAACTAGCGGGAGCGAAAAATGAGCAGTTCTTC	CASSQLAGAKNEQFF	TRBD2	many	TRBV19	TRBJ2-1
TGTGCCACGTCCGCGGGGGAGAGATCACCCCTCCACTTT	CATSAGERSPLHF	NA	many	TRBV27	TRBJ1-6
TGTGCCTGGACCTGGGGACAGGGGGCAACACGAGGCTACACCTTC	CAWTWGQGATRGYTF	TRBD1	few	TRBV30	TRBJ1-2
TGTGCCAGCAGCTTGGGACAGGGAATCCTTACTGGGGCCAACGTCCTGACTTTC	CASSLGQGILTGANVLTF	TRBD1	many	TRBV5-5	TRBJ2-6
TGTGCCAGCATCCCGACAGGGAGGAACACTGAAGCTTTCTTT	CASIPTGRNTEAFF	TRBD1	many	TRBV12-3/TRBV12-4	TRBJ1-1
TGTGCCAGCAGCGTAGCAGCGCGGAATGAGCAGTTCTTC	CASSVAARNEQFF	NA	many	TRBV9	TRBJ2-1
TGTGCCAGTAGTGCGGCGGTGCGAAATGGCTACACCTTC	CASSAAVRNGYTF	NA	many	TRBV19	TRBJ1-2